This T cell receptor (beta chain) was sequenced in a study of cytomegalovirus exposure and HLA in healthy donors. About the research overall: About 80 million unique TCRs from HLA-typed donors made up an early data release.

Study observations and caveats: In an earlier analysis, about 90% or about 30%: the productive usage of most TCR beta V segments. Reportedly, TCR beta sequences accurately predicted HLA-A and HLA-B alleles in most subjects. TCR beta sequences numbering under 20,000 were associated with HLA alleles at 0.05 false discovery rate in a later analysis.

CDR1 is SGHNT and CDR2 is YENEEA in the germline V gene. There are 16 residues in the CDR3. The junction had 8 bases not matched to a gene; V was cut back by 1 base and J by 4 bases. Both 60 Vbeta primers and 13 Jbeta primers went into the PCR. Measured with immunoSEQ multiplex PCR; TCRdb has only the in-frame clones, and not every one. The sample has some 220,000 clones; 85% to 90% are singletons. Comment on this clone: Its antigen is unidentified.

This sequence joins TRBV11-3 and TRBJ2-5, with TRBD1 matching 8 bases. This TCR derives from a young woman in good health and CMV-seronegative. Material for sequencing was PBMCs. CDR3 residues: CASSLGTGNVGETQYF. The CDR3 bases are TGTGCCAGCAGCTTAGGGACAGGGAATGTCGGAGAGACCCAGTACTTC.